These 25 T cell receptor beta chains originate from one sample sequenced in a study of T-cell memory formation after mild COVID-19. From the 5' RACE reads, TCRdb called clonotypes with MiXCR, one entry per CDR3 protein. The table includes around 190,000 distinct CDR3 sequences, around a sixth detected once. The material sequenced was PBMCs or a T cell subset sorted from them (not recorded which). The origin of the receptors is a man between 18 and 35 years old who had mild COVID-19 (a few samples of this study predate the infection). Cell type and time point are not known.

Only a few counts were recorded for this clonotype. The chain employs TRBV7-9 and TRBJ2-3, with D tentatively TRBD2 (6 bases). CDR1 and CDR2 from the germline V gene are SEHNR and FQNEAQ (reference sequence). V was cut by 5 bases and J by 1 base, with 16 bases left in between. There are 16 residues in the CDR3. The CDR3 DNA follows: TGTGCCAGCAGCAACAGTAGGTGGGGGGGCACAGATACGCAGTATTTT. Translation: CASSNSRWGGTDTQYF.

This clonotype turned up a few times. J is TRBJ2-4 and V is TRBV6-5, with D uncertain. V shed 4 bases and J shed 4 bases, with 14 bases lying between them. Germline V gives CDR1 MNHEY, CDR2 SVGAGI. CDR3 length: 15 amino acids. CDR3 in amino acids: CASSSPSGTKNIQYF. CDR3 DNA sequence: TGTGCCAGCAGTTCCCCCTCAGGCACAAAAAACATTCAGTACTTC.

The chain has TRBV3-1 and TRBJ2-1, with TRBD2 identical over 9 bases. J lost 7 bases, V lost 3 bases, and 4 bases had no gene match. Germline V CDR1 and CDR2: LGHDT, YNNKEL (reference sequence). This CDR3 comprises 14 residues. The CDR3 spells CASSQRGGRNEQFF. In DNA, the CDR3 is TGTGCCAGCAGCCAGCGGGGGGGCCGTAATGAGCAGTTCTTC.

This clonotype was observed at least ten times. The J gene is TRBJ2-3, the V gene TRBV10-3, with no clear D. The germline V and J ends were trimmed by 3 bases and 0 bases, with 31 bases remaining between them. The CDR3 length is 22 residues. Germline lookup yields CDR1 ENHRY and CDR2 SYGVKD. The CDR3 nucleotides read TGTGCCATCAGTGATAACAGAGGAAGTACTTTGCTTGGTGACGTGAGCACAGATACGCAGTATTTT. This translates into CAISDNRGSTLLGDVSTDTQYF.

This clonotype was picked up a small number of times. The germline gene is not matched at one end of the junction; a read error may be the cause. This sequence joins TRBV4-3 and TRBJ1-2; a possible D gene is TRBD1 (6 bases). The CDR3 has 14 residues. Germline V gives CDR1 LGHNA, CDR2 YSLEER. The CDR3 here is CASSEEGEGDGYTF. For the CDR3, the DNA is TGCGCCAGCAGCGAAGAGGGGGAAGGGGATGGCTACACCTTC.

The V and J genes are TRBV5-1 and TRBJ1-4; D is possibly TRBD1 (5 bases). This CDR3 has 14 amino acids. The germline V gene encodes CDR1 SGHRS and CDR2 YFSETQ. V shed 0 bases and J shed 13 bases, with 16 bases lying between them. The CDR3 nucleotides are TGCGCCAGCAGCTTGGACAGGTTCGGCCTGGTACTGTTTTTT. Translation: CASSLDRFGLVLFF.

The CDR3 region is CASSDLAGGLETQYF. The CDR3 region has the DNA TGTGCCAGCAGTGACCTAGCGGGGGGTCTGGAGACCCAGTACTTC. The chain carries TRBV27 and TRBJ2-5, with 11 positions matching TRBD2. This CDR3 contains 15 residues. Trimming removed 5 bases from V and 5 bases from J; junction bases left unmatched: 7. The V gene's germline CDR1 is MNHEY and CDR2 SMNVEV (reference sequence).

V usage is TRBV4-1 and J usage is TRBJ1-1; tentatively, D is TRBD1 (5 bases). CDR1 and CDR2 from the germline V gene are MGHRA and YSYEKL. The CDR3 spans 14 residues. V lost 2 bases, J lost 8 bases, and 15 bases lay in between. Here the CDR3 reads CASSQPLGQGEAFF. The CDR3 DNA reads TGCGCCAGCAGCCAACCCCTAGGGCAGGGAGAAGCTTTCTTT.

By sample share, this clonotype is medium-sized. V and J are TRBV5-1 and TRBJ2-3; TRBD1 matches 7 bases. This CDR3 has 14 amino acids. Germline CDR1 reads SGHRS; CDR2 reads YFSETQ. With V trimmed by 3 bases and J by 2 bases, 3 bases remained unmatched. CDR3 loop: CASSSGTATDTQYF. The DNA of the CDR3 is TGCGCCAGCAGCTCAGGGACAGCCACAGATACGCAGTATTTT.

This clonotype appeared once. The V and J genes are TRBV6-5 and TRBJ1-5; a weak D match, TRBD1 (5 bases). The V end lost 6 bases, the J end lost 9 bases, and 21 bases lay between the germline ends. In germline, CDR1 is MNHEY, CDR2 SVGAGI. This CDR3 comprises 15 residues. The CDR3 coding sequence is TGTGCCAGCAGCGAAGGGCAGGGCCGACGGGGGCCCCAGCATTTT. Translated, it gives CASSEGQGRRGPQHF.

This clonotype was picked up a small number of times. The CDR3 sequence: CASSVSGNTGELFF. In nucleotides, the CDR3 is TGTGCCAGCAGTGTCTCGGGTAACACCGGGGAGCTGTTTTTT. The rearrangement joins TRBV25-1 to TRBJ2-2; D remains unclear. CDR3 size: 14 residues. The V gene lost 4 bases and the J gene lost 2 bases, with 8 bases spanning the gap. Per germline, CDR1 MGHDK and CDR2 SYGVNS. The full variable domain, completed using reference TRBV25-1 and TRBJ2-2, is EADIYQTPRYLVIGTGKKITLECSQTMGHDKMYWYQQDPGMELHLIHYSYGVNSTEKGDLSSESTVSRIRTEHFPLTLESARPSHTSQYLCASSVSGNTGELFFGEGSRLTVL.

This clonotype was detected a few times. This chain connects TRBV5-1 to TRBJ2-5, with TRBD1 matching over 7 bases. V shed 0 bases, J shed 4 bases, and the junction held 9 bases outside the gene matches. CDR1 SGHRS and CDR2 YFSETQ come from the germline V gene. This CDR3 has 16 amino acids. The DNA of the CDR3 is TGCGCCAGCAGCTTGGCGGGACAGTTCGGCCTAGAGACCCAGTACTTC. Its translation: CASSLAGQFGLETQYF.

This chain links TRBV5-5 with TRBJ2-2; 7 nucleotides agree with TRBD1. Trimming at V came to 5 bases and at J to 4 bases, leaving 8 bases not matched to a gene. Germline CDR1 SGHKS, CDR2 YYEKEE (reference sequence). The CDR3 has 15 residues. The CDR3 reads CASSDRDSPTGELFF. The CDR3 region has the DNA TGTGCCAGCAGTGACCGGGACAGTCCCACCGGGGAGCTGTTTTTT. The full variable domain, its missing parts supplied by reference TRBV5-5 and TRBJ2-2, is DAGVTQSPTHLIKTRGQQVTLRCSPISGHKSVSWYQQVLGQGPQFIFQYYEKEERGRGNFPDRFSARQFPNYSSELNVNALLLGDSALYLCASSDRDSPTGELFFGEGSRLTVL.

This clonotype has at least ten counts. The CDR3 DNA sequence: TGTGCCAGCAGCCCCCGGACCCGCCCCGGGGAGCTGTTTTTT. This codes for CASSPRTRPGELFF. V usage is TRBV5-5 and J usage is TRBJ2-2; unclear D gene. The CDR3 runs 14 residues. Trimming cost V 4 bases and J 6 bases, with 13 bases left between them. Germline V CDR1 and CDR2: SGHKS, YYEKEE (reference sequence).

The chain carries TRBV7-9 and TRBJ1-4; no firm D call. Trimming left V 5 bases short and J 3 bases short, with 13 bases between. Per the germline V gene, CDR1 is SEHNR and CDR2 is FQNEAQ (reference sequence). The CDR3 runs 15 residues. CDR3 sequence (DNA): TGTGCCAGCAGCCCAATGGGTTGGTCTAATGAAAAACTGTTTTTT. Protein sequence: CASSPMGWSNEKLFF.

This clonotype has just a few counts. This chain uses TRBV6-1 with TRBJ1-2; D not resolved. The CDR3 covers 12 residues. V was trimmed by 6 bases and J by 8 bases, leaving 13 bases between them. CDR1 and CDR2 from the germline V gene are MNHNS and SASEGT. The DNA for the CDR3 is TGTGCCAGCAGGGTCCTCCTGGGGGGCTACACCTTC. It is translated as CASRVLLGGYTF.

The chain links TRBV7-9 to TRBJ2-3; maybe TRBD1 (6 bases). Germline V gives CDR1 SEHNR, CDR2 FQNEAQ (reference sequence). V was clipped by 5 bases and J by 4 bases, with 16 bases between them. The CDR3 consists of 15 residues. CDR3 coding DNA: TGTGCCAGCAGCCCGACAGGCCTTACTGCAGATACGCAGTATTTT. Translated, it gives CASSPTGLTADTQYF.

This clonotype appeared a few times. The rearrangement uses TRBV7-9 and TRBJ2-7; D is undetermined. The germline CDR1 and CDR2 sequences are SEHNR and FQNEAQ (reference sequence). The CDR3 runs to 13 residues. Trimming took off 1 base at V and 3 bases at J, with 7 bases between the two ends. The CDR3 protein is CASSLEGFYEQYV. The CDR3 region has the DNA TGTGCCAGCAGCTTAGAGGGTTTCTACGAGCAGTACGTC.

This clonotype was seen a few times. This chain links TRBV7-2 with TRBJ2-7; no clear D gene. The length of the CDR3 is 12 residues. V was shortened by 5 bases and J by 3 bases, with 8 bases between the two germline ends. Looked up from germline, CDR1 is SGHTA and CDR2 is FQGNSA. The CDR3, as DNA: TGTGCCAGCAGCCCGGACGGCTACGAGCAGTACTTC. This sequence encodes CASSPDGYEQYF.

The rearrangement links TRBV5-5 to TRBJ2-1; 10 nucleotides agree with TRBD2. The V gene end was trimmed by 6 bases and the J gene end by 4 bases; junction bases not matched to a gene: 4. There are 14 residues in the CDR3. Germline V CDR1 and CDR2: SGHKS, YYEKEE (reference sequence). The CDR3 coding sequence is TGTGCCAGCAAACTAGCGGGGAATTACAATGAGCAGTTCTTC. Translation gives CASKLAGNYNEQFF.

The CDR3, as DNA: TGTGCCTGGAGTGGTAATCCTACTCAGCCCCAGCATTTT. Translation: CAWSGNPTQPQHF. The V and J genes are TRBV30 and TRBJ1-5; D not resolved. V was trimmed by 1 base and J by 6 bases, leaving 10 bases between them. CDR1 and CDR2 (germline): GTSNPN, SVGIG (reference sequence). There are 13 residues in the CDR3.

V is TRBV19 and J is TRBJ1-1; TRBD1 is a possible D gene (5 bases). This CDR3 has 15 residues. V was trimmed by 7 bases and J by 0 bases, leaving 15 bases between them. The germline gives CDR1 LNHDA, CDR2 SQIVND (reference sequence). CDR3 in amino acids: CASIPRGEMNTEAFF. The CDR3 coding sequence is TGTGCCAGTATCCCTCGGGGGGAAATGAACACTGAAGCTTTCTTT.

A note on this clonotype: A read error may be the cause here, since a much bigger clone is one base away. The chain has TRBV7-3 and TRBJ1-1; D ambiguous. Germline lookup yields CDR1 SGHTA and CDR2 FQGTGA. The CDR3 consists of 13 residues. The ends were cut back, 2 bases at V and 6 bases at J, with 10 bases in the middle. The CDR3 protein is CASSLVTSAEAFF. CDR3 in DNA: TGTGCCAGCAGCTTAGTCACCTCCGCTGAAGCTTTCTTT.

This clonotype was counted a few times. The chain carries TRBV18 and TRBJ1-1; 8 nucleotides agree with TRBD1. CDR3 length equals 15 residues. The V gene's germline CDR1 is KGHSH and CDR2 LQKENI. V shed 4 bases, J shed 0 bases, and the junction held 4 bases outside the gene matches. Here the CDR3 DNA reads TGTGCCAGCTCACGAGGGACAGGCATGAACACTGAAGCTTTCTTT. This gives the protein CASSRGTGMNTEAFF.

The chain employs TRBV5-1 and TRBJ1-1; D is ambiguous. CDR3 length: 13 residues. The V gene's germline CDR1 is SGHRS and CDR2 YFSETQ. Trimming left V 0 bases short and J 4 bases short, with 7 bases between. The CDR3 here is CASSLDPSTEAFF. In nucleotides, the CDR3 is TGCGCCAGCAGCTTGGATCCTAGCACTGAAGCTTTCTTT.